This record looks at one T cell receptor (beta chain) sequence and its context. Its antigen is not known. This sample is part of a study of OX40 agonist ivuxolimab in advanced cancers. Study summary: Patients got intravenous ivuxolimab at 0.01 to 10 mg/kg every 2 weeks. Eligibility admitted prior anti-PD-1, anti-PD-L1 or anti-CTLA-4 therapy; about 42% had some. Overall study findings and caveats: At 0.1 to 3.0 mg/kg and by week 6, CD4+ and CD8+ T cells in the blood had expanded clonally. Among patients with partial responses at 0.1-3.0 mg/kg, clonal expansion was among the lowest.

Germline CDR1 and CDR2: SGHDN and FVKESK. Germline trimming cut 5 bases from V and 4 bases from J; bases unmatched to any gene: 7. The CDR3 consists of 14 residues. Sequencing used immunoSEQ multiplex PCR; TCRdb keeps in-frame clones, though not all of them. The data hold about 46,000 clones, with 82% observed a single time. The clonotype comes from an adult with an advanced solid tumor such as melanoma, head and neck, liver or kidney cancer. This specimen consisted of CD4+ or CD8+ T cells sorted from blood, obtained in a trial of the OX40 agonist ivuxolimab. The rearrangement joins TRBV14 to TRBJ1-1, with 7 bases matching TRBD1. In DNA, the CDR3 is TGTGCCAGCAGCGAATACAGGGGTAGCACTGAAGCTTTCTTT. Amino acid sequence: CASSEYRGSTEAFF.